The next 25 T cell receptor beta chains were all read from a single sample in a study of OX40 agonist ivuxolimab in advanced cancers. Clones were sequenced by immunoSEQ multiplex PCR, and TCRdb holds only the in-frame ones, with some missing. The sample shows around 30,000 clones, roughly four fifths of them seen only once. The sequencing used CD4+ or CD8+ T cells sorted from blood, collected in a trial of the OX40 agonist ivuxolimab. Receptor source: an adult with an advanced solid tumor such as melanoma, head and neck, liver or kidney cancer.

By frequency in the sample, this clone is medium-sized (0.01 to 0.1%). The V and J genes are TRBV13 and TRBJ2-7, with TRBD1 matching 8 bases. The CDR3 extends over 15 amino acids. The germline V gene encodes CDR1 PRHDT and CDR2 FYEKMQ (reference sequence). The V segment lost 6 bases and the J segment 2 bases; nucleotides outside the gene matches: 9. The CDR3 sequence: CASRVTGGQTYEQYF. The CDR3 region has the DNA TGTGCCAGCAGGGTAACAGGGGGGCAAACCTACGAGCAGTACTTC.

This chain connects TRBV19 to TRBJ1-2; 7 bases agree with TRBD1. CDR3 length equals 15 residues. V shed 8 bases, J shed 3 bases, and the junction held 12 bases outside the gene matches. Germline V gene sequence: CDR1 LNHDA, CDR2 SQIVND (reference sequence). CDR3 nucleotide sequence: TGTGCCAGTTCCGTTACAGGGGACTCCTACTATGGCTACACCTTC. It specifies CASSVTGDSYYGYTF.

The chain links TRBV28 to TRBJ1-2, with D uncertain. The CDR3 has 12 amino acids. Germline CDR1 reads MDHEN; CDR2 reads SYDVKM. Trimming removed 6 bases at V and 8 bases at J, with 13 bases between. The CDR3 DNA reads as TGTGCCAGCAGCTCCGGCTCCTGGGGCTACACCTTC. The encoded protein is CASSSGSWGYTF.

This chain links TRBV7-9 with TRBJ2-7, with D perhaps matching TRBD1 (6 bases). The CDR3 runs to 14 residues. CDR1 and CDR2 from the germline V gene are SEHNR and FQNEAQ (reference sequence). The V end lost 6 bases, the J end lost 2 bases, and 14 bases lay between the germline ends. For the CDR3, the DNA is TGTGCCAGCAGACAAGGACAGAAAACCTACGAGCAGTACTTC. This encodes CASRQGQKTYEQYF.

This clone was counted a few times. V is TRBV30 and J is TRBJ1-1, with TRBD1 identical over 7 bases. This CDR3 contains 15 residues. V lost 1 base to trimming and J lost 6 bases; unmatched junction nucleotides: 11. Germline values: CDR1 GTSNPN, CDR2 SVGIG (reference sequence). CDR3 residues: CAWSGGNRGISEAFF. The CDR3 DNA reads as TGTGCCTGGAGTGGGGGAAACAGGGGAATTTCTGAAGCTTTCTTT.

J is TRBJ2-7 and V is TRBV6-1, with 7 bases fitting TRBD1. The CDR3 is 13 residues long. Per the germline V gene, CDR1 is MNHNS and CDR2 is SASEGT. Trimming took 4 bases from V and 3 from J; bases not matched to a gene: 3. DNA of the CDR3: TGTGCCAGCAGTGTTGACAGGGTCTACGAGCAGTACTTC. Amino acid sequence: CASSVDRVYEQYF.

This clone was seen a handful of times. In DNA form, the CDR3 reads TGTGCCAGCAGGAAAAGGGACAGCGGGGGGCAGCCCCAGCATTTT. It is translated as CASRKRDSGGQPQHF. The chain couples TRBV2 to TRBJ1-5, with 7 bases that match TRBD1. In germline, CDR1 is SNHLY, CDR2 FYNNEI. V trimming: 6 bases; J trimming: 7 bases; junction bases outside the gene matches: 12. The CDR3 covers 15 residues.

The chain joins TRBV19 to TRBJ2-2; 10 nucleotides align to TRBD2. This CDR3 is built from 14 residues. V lost 7 bases and J lost 3; bases outside the gene matches: 2. From germline, CDR1 is LNHDA and CDR2 SQIVND (reference sequence). The CDR3 sequence is CASKGTSDTGELFF. CDR3 bases: TGTGCCAGTAAGGGGACTAGCGACACCGGGGAGCTGTTTTTT.

The chain is built from TRBV15 and TRBJ1-2; D unclear. Trimming shortened V by 5 bases and J by 4 bases, and 14 bases separated the two germline ends. The length of the CDR3 is 14 residues. Germline V gene sequence: CDR1 LNHNV, CDR2 YYDKDF (reference sequence). The CDR3 nucleotides are TGTGCCACCAGCCCATGTGGAAAGACCTATGGCTACACCTTC. This sequence encodes CATSPCGKTYGYTF.

This sequence joins TRBV5-4 and TRBJ1-1; D is unresolved. Germline V gene sequence: CDR1 SGHNT, CDR2 YYREEE (reference sequence). V dropped 4 bases and J dropped 4 bases, with 8 bases sitting between them. CDR3 length: 12 residues. CDR3 region: CASSQVPTEAFF. The CDR3 DNA reads as TGTGCCAGCAGCCAAGTTCCCACTGAAGCTTTCTTT.

This clone has just a few counts. The CDR3 loop is CASSDRAGIEQYF. CDR3 DNA: TGTGCCAGCAGTGACCGGGCAGGCATCGAGCAGTACTTC. V usage is TRBV25-1 and J usage is TRBJ2-7; D not certain. The germline V gene encodes CDR1 MGHDK and CDR2 SYGVNS. The CDR3 contains 13 residues. V was clipped by 3 bases and J by 6 bases, with 12 bases between them.

The rearrangement joins TRBV7-3 to TRBJ2-7, with a possible D match to TRBD2 (6 bases). Germline CDR1 SGHTA, CDR2 FQGTGA. The CDR3 runs 16 residues. Trimming cost V 5 bases and J 0 bases, with 17 bases left between them. In DNA, the CDR3 is TGTGCCAGCAGCCGGACCAGTAGCGGTAGCTCCTACGAGCAGTACTTC. Translating it yields CASSRTSSGSSYEQYF.

This sequence joins TRBV28 and TRBJ2-3; D might be TRBD1 (5 bases). Germline assignment: CDR1 MDHEN and CDR2 SYDVKM. Trimming took off 8 bases at V and 4 bases at J, with 22 bases between the two ends. This CDR3 region has 16 residues. The CDR3 here is CASRTTGSKGADTQYF. CDR3 bases: TGTGCCAGCCGCACCACAGGTTCGAAGGGTGCAGATACGCAGTATTTT.

In this sample, this clone turned up once. The CDR3 is CSAERSYEQYF. CDR3 DNA: TGCAGTGCCGAGCGGTCGTACGAGCAGTACTTC. The rearrangement uses TRBV20-1 and TRBJ2-7, with D possibly matching TRBD2 (5 bases). Trimming cost V 6 bases and J 4 bases, with 10 bases left between them. CDR3 length: 11 amino acids. CDR1 is DFQATT and CDR2 is SNEGSKA in the germline V gene (reference sequence).

This chain joins TRBV30 and TRBJ2-7; 11 nucleotides match TRBD2. The CDR3 has 15 amino acids. J gave up 2 bases and V 0 bases, and 3 bases lay outside the gene matches. In germline, CDR1 is GTSNPN, CDR2 SVGIG (reference sequence). CDR3 protein: CAWSVPSGRPYEQYF. The CDR3 DNA sequence: TGTGCCTGGAGTGTACCTAGCGGGAGGCCCTACGAGCAGTACTTC. The whole variable domain, remainder taken from reference TRBV30 and TRBJ2-7, is SQTIHQWPATLVQPVGSPLSLECTVEGTSNPNLYWYRQAAGRGLQLLFYSVGIGQISSEVPQNLSASRPQDRQFILSSKKLLLSDSGFYLCAWSVPSGRPYEQYFGPGTRLTVT.

This clone was counted between two and nine times. This chain uses TRBV7-3 with TRBJ2-6, with a possible D match to TRBD2 (5 bases). The germline V gene encodes CDR1 SGHTA and CDR2 FQGTGA. The CDR3 has 16 amino acids. The V end lost 5 bases, the J end lost 0 bases, and 11 bases lay between the germline ends. CDR3 sequence reads: CASSPEGASGANVLTF. CDR3 bases: TGTGCCAGCAGCCCTGAGGGAGCCTCTGGGGCCAACGTCCTGACTTTC.

CDR3 DNA sequence: TGCAGCGCCTCACAGGGGGATGGAACTGAAGCTTTCTTT. Protein sequence: CSASQGDGTEAFF. The chain couples TRBV29-1 to TRBJ1-1; 8 positions match TRBD1. Germline lookup yields CDR1 SQVTM and CDR2 ANQGSEA. Germline trimming cut 7 bases from V and 5 bases from J; bases unmatched to any gene: 9. The CDR3 covers 13 residues.

The chain employs TRBV7-9 and TRBJ1-1; 9 positions match TRBD1. This CDR3 is built from 15 residues. CDR1 is SEHNR and CDR2 is FQNEAQ in the germline V gene (reference sequence). Germline trimming cut 5 bases from V and 1 base from J; bases unmatched to any gene: 5. The CDR3 nucleotides read TGTGCCAGCAGCGAGCCGGGACAGGGGAACACTGAAGCTTTCTTT. Its translation is CASSEPGQGNTEAFF.

This clone appeared a few times. This chain links TRBV7-6 with TRBJ2-7; TRBD2 agrees at 13 bases. CDR1 is SGHVS, CDR2 FNYEAQ, per germline. V trimming: 5 bases; J trimming: 2 bases; junction bases outside the gene matches: 0. This CDR3 is 14 amino acids long. The CDR3 region is CASSGLAGAYEQYF. The CDR3 nucleotides are TGTGCCAGCAGCGGACTAGCGGGGGCCTACGAGCAGTACTTC.

The chain has TRBV9 and TRBJ1-2, with a tentative D call TRBD1 (6 bases). Germline assignment: CDR1 SGDLS and CDR2 YYNGEE. Trimming left V 1 base short and J 3 bases short, with 10 bases between. This CDR3 contains 14 residues. As DNA, the CDR3 is TGTGCCAGCAGCGTAACAGGGCGAGACTATGGCTACACCTTC. This sequence encodes CASSVTGRDYGYTF.

This chain joins TRBV7-9 and TRBJ2-3, with 12 nucleotides matching TRBD2. This CDR3 has 16 amino acids. The V gene end was trimmed by 5 bases and the J gene end by 5 bases; junction bases not matched to a gene: 8. Germline assignment: CDR1 SEHNR and CDR2 FQNEAQ (reference sequence). The CDR3 DNA sequence: TGTGCCAGCAGCCCGATGACTAGCGGGAGAGAAGATACGCAGTATTTT. Translation gives CASSPMTSGREDTQYF.

The chain links TRBV5-1 to TRBJ2-5; D possibly uses TRBD1 or TRBD2 (5 bases each). V was clipped by 3 bases and J by 5 bases, with 11 bases between them. The germline gives CDR1 SGHRS, CDR2 YFSETQ. CDR3 length: 13 amino acids. The CDR3 loop reads CASSWDEGETQYF. The CDR3 region has the DNA TGCGCCAGCAGCTGGGACGAAGGGGAGACCCAGTACTTC. The full variable domain, in which reference TRBV5-1 and TRBJ2-5 provide the parts outside the CDR3, is KAGVTQTPRYLIKTRGQQVTLSCSPISGHRSVSWYQQTPGQGLQFLFEYFSETQRNKGNFPGRFSGRQFSNSRSEMNVSTLELGDSALYLCASSWDEGETQYFGPGTRLLVL.

The chain employs TRBV6-6 and TRBJ2-7, with a weak D call TRBD2 (5 bases). The germline CDR1 and CDR2 sequences are MNHNY and SVGAGI (reference sequence). V gave up 6 bases and J gave up 5 bases, with 17 bases separating them. This CDR3 is built from 14 residues. The CDR3 sequence: CASRSGITTHEQYF. As DNA, the CDR3 is TGTGCCAGCAGGTCCGGGATAACGACCCACGAGCAGTACTTC.

This clone was seen a single time. CDR3: CASSPGGRSTGELFF. The CDR3 region has the DNA TGTGCCAGCAGCCCCGGCGGGAGATCCACCGGGGAGCTGTTTTTT. V and J are TRBV6-6 and TRBJ2-2, with 7 bases lining up with TRBD2. Trimming removed 6 bases from V and 4 bases from J; junction bases left unmatched: 8. This CDR3 spans 15 amino acids. Germline V gene sequence: CDR1 MNHNY, CDR2 SVGAGI (reference sequence).

This clone has only a few counts. This chain links TRBV28 with TRBJ1-5; D not resolved. The length of the CDR3 is 16 residues. V was shortened by 6 bases and J by 2 bases, with 17 bases between the two germline ends. Germline CDR1 is MDHEN and CDR2 is SYDVKM. The CDR3 loop reads CASSPLSFGGNQPQHF. The CDR3 DNA is TGTGCCAGCAGCCCTCTCTCATTTGGGGGCAATCAGCCCCAGCATTTT.